These 27 T cell receptor beta chains were all obtained from the same sample, sequenced in a study of T cells after yellow fever vaccination. TCRdb reprocessed the 5' RACE reads via MiXCR and lists one record per CDR3 protein. The data show approximately 70,000 distinct CDR3 sequences, with around 7% seen just once and about 40% held by the top ten. Specimen: CD8+ T cells sorted from PBMCs, collected more than 35 days after the first yellow fever vaccination. The receptor source for this set is a man in his late teens or twenties who received the YFV17D yellow fever vaccine.

This clonotype was seen repeatedly, ten times or more. The genes are TRBV7-2 and TRBJ2-7; D assignment may be TRBD1 or TRBD2 (6 bases each). Germline V gives CDR1 SGHTA, CDR2 FQGNSA. This CDR3 region has 14 residues. V lost 4 bases and J lost 4, with 14 bases in between. CDR3: CASSWGAGYYEQYV. As DNA, the CDR3 is TGTGCCAGCAGCTGGGGGGCCGGTTATTACGAGCAGTACGTC.

This clonotype appeared a few times. V usage is TRBV4-2 and J usage is TRBJ2-2; D not certain. The germline V gene has CDR1 LGHNA and CDR2 YNFKEQ. The CDR3 has 13 residues. The V gene lost 0 bases and the J gene lost 2 bases, with 1 base spanning the gap. CDR3 region: CASSQDNTGELFF. CDR3 in DNA: TGTGCCAGCAGCCAAGATAACACCGGGGAGCTGTTTTTT.

This clonotype appeared many times. The chain couples TRBV12-3 or TRBV12-4 to TRBJ2-7; D might be TRBD1 (5 bases). Trimming stripped 1 base from V and 6 bases from J, with 10 bases between. CDR3 length: 13 residues. DNA for the CDR3: TGTGCCAGCAGTTTAGTCATGGGGCGCGAGCAGTACTTC. Protein product: CASSLVMGREQYF.

This clonotype was seen repeatedly, ten times or more. The rearrangement links TRBV5-4 to TRBJ1-1; no clear D gene. Germline CDR1 SGHNT, CDR2 YYREEE (reference sequence). Trimming pared 0 bases from V and 6 bases from J, leaving 6 bases between. The CDR3 is 12 amino acids. The CDR3 region is CASSLAGSEAFF. The CDR3 DNA is TGTGCCAGCAGCTTGGCCGGGTCTGAAGCTTTCTTT. Combining the CDR3 with reference TRBV5-4 and TRBJ1-1 gives the whole variable domain ETGVTQSPTHLIKTRGQQVTLRCSSQSGHNTVSWYQQALGQGPQFIFQYYREEENGRGNFPPRFSGLQFPNYSSELNVNALELDDSALYLCASSLAGSEAFFGQGTRLTVV.

Ten or more counts support this clonotype. The V gene is TRBV9, the J gene TRBJ2-5, with 8 positions matching TRBD2. The J segment lost 1 base and the V segment lost 3 bases, leaving 5 bases of the junction unmatched. CDR3 length: 15 amino acids. The germline V gene has CDR1 SGDLS and CDR2 YYNGEE. CDR3 amino acids: CASSEGGGTQETQYF. The CDR3, as DNA: TGTGCCAGCAGCGAAGGCGGGGGGACCCAAGAGACCCAGTACTTC.

V usage is TRBV4-3 and J usage is TRBJ2-7; D is possibly TRBD1 (5 bases). There are 14 residues in the CDR3. CDR1 LGHNA and CDR2 YSLEER come from the germline V gene. Trimming took off 4 bases at V and 5 bases at J, with 15 bases between the two ends. The CDR3 DNA sequence: TGCGCCAGCAGCCTGTTCCCAGGGTCCCACGAGCAGTACTTC. Translating gives CASSLFPGSHEQYF.

This clonotype has a count of ten or more. The V and J genes are TRBV5-1 and TRBJ2-2; the D is unclear. Germline CDR1 SGHRS, CDR2 YFSETQ. Trimming pared 3 bases from V and 1 base from J, leaving 1 base between. The CDR3 runs 12 residues. The CDR3 is CASSWNTGELFF. The DNA for the CDR3 is TGCGCCAGCAGCTGGAACACCGGGGAGCTGTTTTTT.

The chain recombines TRBV6-2 or TRBV6-3 with TRBJ2-7; 7 nucleotides match TRBD2. V shed 6 bases, J shed 0 bases, and the junction held 11 bases outside the gene matches. The germline V gene has CDR1 MNHEY and CDR2 SVGEGT. This CDR3 region has 16 residues. CDR3 in DNA: TGTGCCAGCAGCCGGGCGGGAGCGGGGAACTCCTACGAGCAGTACTTC. Its protein product is CASSRAGAGNSYEQYF.

A word on this clonotype: Since a much larger clone is just one base distant, this may be a read error. The J gene is TRBJ1-2, the V gene TRBV29-1; D not resolved. Germline assignment: CDR1 SQVTM and CDR2 ANQGSEA. There are 14 residues in the CDR3. The CDR3 DNA reads as TGCAGCGCTTATAGCGGGATTTCCGGAATTGGCTACGCCTTC. Residues: CSAYSGISGIGYAF.

This clonotype was detected only a few times. The chain couples TRBV21-1 to TRBJ2-2; TRBD2, as called in the table, went unchecked against the DNA. TRBV21-1 is termed a pseudogene. CDR3 length: 17 amino acids. The CDR3 protein is CASSKALRSGDTGELFF. In DNA form, the CDR3 reads TGTGCCAGCAGCAAAGCCCTTAGGAGCGGAGACACCGGGGAGCTGTTTTTT.

Ten or more counts support this clonotype. CDR3 region: CASSPGLAGSYEQYF. The CDR3 nucleotides are TGTGCCAGCAGCCCGGGACTAGCGGGGTCTTACGAGCAGTACTTC. This rearrangement joins TRBV27 to TRBJ2-7; TRBD2 agrees at 13 bases. The V and J ends lost 6 bases and 4 bases, in that order; junction bases with no gene match: 6. The CDR3 loop spans 15 amino acids. In germline, CDR1 is MNHEY, CDR2 SMNVEV (reference sequence).

The chain employs TRBV27 and TRBJ1-6; D unclear. The ends were cut back, 5 bases at V and 1 base at J, with 3 bases in the middle. Germline V gene data show CDR1 as MNHEY and CDR2 as SMNVEV (reference sequence). This CDR3 is built from 13 residues. CDR3 in DNA: TGTGCCAGCAGTCCGTCCTATAATTCACCCCTCCACTTT. This translates into CASSPSYNSPLHF.

This clonotype was counted ten times or more. V is TRBV3-1 and J is TRBJ2-7, with 8 bases lining up with TRBD2. The CDR3 sequence is 14 residues long. The germline V gene has CDR1 LGHDT and CDR2 YNNKEL (reference sequence). V trimming: 4 bases; J trimming: 6 bases; junction bases outside the gene matches: 8. This chain's CDR3 is CASSPRTSWGEQYF. The CDR3 nucleotides are TGTGCCAGCAGCCCCAGGACTAGCTGGGGCGAGCAGTACTTC.

There are many counts of this clonotype. The V gene is TRBV7-6, the J gene TRBJ2-1, with 9 bases fitting TRBD1. This CDR3 spans 17 amino acids. Germline values: CDR1 SGHVS, CDR2 FNYEAQ. J gave up 3 bases and V 1 base, and 7 bases lay outside the gene matches. The CDR3 sequence is CASSLVLGTGFYNEQFF. For the CDR3, the DNA is TGTGCCAGCAGCTTAGTCCTCGGGACAGGGTTCTACAATGAGCAGTTCTTC.

This sequence joins TRBV20-1 and TRBJ2-3, with 8 bases lining up with TRBD2. This CDR3 is 15 amino acids long. V gave up 5 bases and J gave up 6 bases; unmatched junction bases: 13. Germline CDR1 reads DFQATT; CDR2 reads SNEGSKA (reference sequence). The CDR3 bases are TGCAGTGCTGTTGAGGGACTAGATGGTTGGGATACGCAGTATTTT. It specifies CSAVEGLDGWDTQYF.

This clonotype was counted a few times. Written as DNA, the CDR3 is TGTGCCAGCAGCTTAGGGCTGTTCCCCGGGGAGCTGTTTTTT. This sequence encodes CASSLGLFPGELFF. The chain carries TRBV11-2 and TRBJ2-2, with no clear D. Trimming cost V 1 base and J 6 bases, with 9 bases left between them. Germline values: CDR1 SGHAT, CDR2 FQNNGV. The CDR3 runs to 14 residues.

In its sample, this clonotype was seen many times. This rearrangement joins TRBV3-1 to TRBJ2-5, with 7 nucleotides matching TRBD1. Per germline, CDR1 LGHDT and CDR2 YNNKEL (reference sequence). J lost 1 base, V lost 2 bases, and 4 bases had no gene match. The CDR3 consists of 15 residues. The CDR3 loop reads CASSQTGDLQETQYF. CDR3 nucleotide sequence: TGTGCCAGCAGCCAAACAGGGGACCTCCAAGAGACCCAGTACTTC.

Many counts were recorded for this clonotype. The chain joins TRBV7-3 to TRBJ2-1, with a possible D match to TRBD1 (6 bases). V was pared by 4 bases and J by 10 bases, with 17 bases between. CDR3 size: 14 residues. The germline CDR1 and CDR2 sequences are SGHTA and FQGTGA. CDR3 in DNA: TGTGCCAGCAGCTGGGTCGCTGGGGGCCCCGAGCAGTTCTTC. This codes for CASSWVAGGPEQFF.

This clonotype was found a few times. The rearrangement uses TRBV9 and TRBJ1-1, with D maybe TRBD1 (5 bases). Germline V gives CDR1 SGDLS, CDR2 YYNGEE. The V gene lost 7 bases and the J gene lost 3 bases, with 16 bases spanning the gap. This CDR3 spans 14 amino acids. CDR3: CASGGIQGDTEAFF. The CDR3 DNA is TGTGCCAGCGGGGGAATTCAGGGAGACACTGAAGCTTTCTTT.

This clonotype was seen repeatedly, ten times or more. The genes are TRBV5-1 and TRBJ2-1, with D maybe TRBD2 (6 bases). The CDR3 is made up of 14 amino acids. V lost 0 bases to trimming and J lost 9 bases, with 13 bases between them. Germline V gene data show CDR1 as SGHRS and CDR2 as YFSETQ. The CDR3 DNA is TGCGCCAGCAGCTTGGCCCGTCACGGGGGTGAGCAGTTCTTC. Protein product: CASSLARHGGEQFF.

This rearrangement joins TRBV4-1 to TRBJ2-3; TRBD2 aligns across 9 bases. Germline V gene data show CDR1 as MGHRA and CDR2 as YSYEKL. After removal of 4 bases from V and 4 bases from J, the junction contained 18 bases not matched to a gene. This CDR3 contains 19 residues. CDR3 region: CASSPRGSGRGGGSDTQYF. The CDR3 DNA follows: TGCGCCAGCAGCCCCCGGGGTTCGGGGCGGGGGGGCGGATCAGATACGCAGTATTTT.

This clonotype was found many times. V gene TRBV6-5 combines with J gene TRBJ2-7, with D tentatively TRBD1 or TRBD2 (6 bases each). CDR1 is MNHEY, CDR2 SVGAGI, per germline. The V end was cut by 4 bases, the J end by 4 bases, with 17 bases between. This CDR3 has 15 residues. The DNA for the CDR3 is TGTGCCAGCAGTTCCCGTAGGGGGGCTTATTACGAGCAGTACTTC. Its translation is CASSSRRGAYYEQYF.

This clonotype showed up many times. CDR3: CSARDTFNYGYTF. In nucleotides, the CDR3 is TGCAGCGCCCGGGACACATTTAACTATGGCTACACCTTC. This chain joins TRBV29-1 and TRBJ1-2; the D gene is possibly TRBD1 (6 bases). Germline V gives CDR1 SQVTM, CDR2 ANQGSEA. V was shortened by 7 bases and J by 1 base, with 13 bases between the two germline ends. The CDR3 totals 13 residues.

This clonotype was counted many times. The genes are TRBV5-1 and TRBJ2-7, with 7 bases lining up with TRBD1. This CDR3 is built from 16 residues. The germline gives CDR1 SGHRS, CDR2 YFSETQ. V was pared by 0 bases and J by 0 bases, with 6 bases of the junction left unmatched. This CDR3 is CASSLADRATSYEQYF. The DNA of the CDR3 is TGCGCCAGCAGCTTGGCCGACAGGGCCACCTCCTACGAGCAGTACTTC.

This clonotype has a count of ten or more. This rearrangement joins TRBV12-3 or TRBV12-4 to TRBJ2-6, with D perhaps TRBD1 (6 bases). V lost 5 bases, J lost 4 bases, and 21 bases lay in between. The CDR3 sequence is 18 residues long. CDR3 in DNA: TGTGCCAGCAGTCCGAACCGGGGTCAGGGGCGGGGGGCCAACGTCCTGACTTTC. This gives the protein CASSPNRGQGRGANVLTF.

This clonotype was seen repeatedly, ten times or more. The rearrangement links TRBV25-1 to TRBJ2-2; D is undetermined. Germline CDR1 reads MGHDK; CDR2 reads SYGVNS. Trimming shortened V by 9 bases and J by 0 bases, and 8 bases separated the two germline ends. The CDR3 covers 13 residues. CDR3 sequence reads: CASFLPNTGELFF. In DNA form, the CDR3 reads TGTGCCAGTTTCCTCCCGAACACCGGGGAGCTGTTTTTT.

This clonotype was detected ten times or more. The chain uses TRBV12-3 or TRBV12-4 and TRBJ1-1; D unresolved. The CDR3 is 13 amino acids. Trimming shortened V by 2 bases and J by 4 bases, and 8 bases separated the two germline ends. As DNA, the CDR3 is TGTGCCAGCAGTTTATCCTTGAGCACTGAAGCTTTCTTT. It translates to CASSLSLSTEAFF.